This record covers a single T cell receptor beta chain. Some clones are missing from TCRdb's copy, which holds only in-frame ones; the method was immunoSEQ multiplex PCR. This sample carries fewer than 20,000 clones, roughly 84% of them seen once, and the ten largest clones take over 8.5%. V dropped 4 bases and J dropped 3; count of bases not matched to a gene: 5. Germline V lookup: CDR1 SGHDT, CDR2 YYEEEE. This CDR3 has 14 residues. This specimen comes from a study of T cell changes during pregnancy in multiple sclerosis. The receptor was derived from a female donor with multiple sclerosis, enrolled in a pregnancy study. The starting material was CD8+ T cells from peripheral blood mononuclear cells, obtained after pregnancy. The chain carries TRBV5-6 and TRBJ2-7, with 9 bases fitting TRBD2. DNA of the CDR3: TGTGCCAGCAGCGCGGGACTAGCTGACTACGAGCAGTACTTC. This sequence encodes CASSAGLADYEQYF.